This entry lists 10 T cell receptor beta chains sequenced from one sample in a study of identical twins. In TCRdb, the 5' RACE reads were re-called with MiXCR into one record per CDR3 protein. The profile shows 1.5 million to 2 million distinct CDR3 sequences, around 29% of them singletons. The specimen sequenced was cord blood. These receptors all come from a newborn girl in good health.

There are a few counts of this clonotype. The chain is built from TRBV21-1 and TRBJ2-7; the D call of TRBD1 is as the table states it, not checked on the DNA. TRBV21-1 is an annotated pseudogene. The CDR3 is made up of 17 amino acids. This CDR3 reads CASSKAVWQGWAYEQYF. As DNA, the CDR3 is TGTGCCAGCAGCAAAGCGGTGTGGCAGGGGTGGGCCTACGAGCAGTACTTC.

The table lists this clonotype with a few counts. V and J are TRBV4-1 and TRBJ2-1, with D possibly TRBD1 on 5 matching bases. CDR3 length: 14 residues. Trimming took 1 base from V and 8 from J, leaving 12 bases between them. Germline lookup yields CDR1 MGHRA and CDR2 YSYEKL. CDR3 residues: CASSQGPGIDEQFF. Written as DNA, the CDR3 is TGCGCCAGCAGCCAAGGGCCAGGGATCGATGAGCAGTTCTTC.

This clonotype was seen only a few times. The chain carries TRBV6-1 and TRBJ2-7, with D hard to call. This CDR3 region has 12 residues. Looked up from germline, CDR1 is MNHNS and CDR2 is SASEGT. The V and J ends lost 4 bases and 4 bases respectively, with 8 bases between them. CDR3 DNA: TGTGCCAGCAGTGGAGCAGCATACGAGCAGTACTTC. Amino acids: CASSGAAYEQYF.

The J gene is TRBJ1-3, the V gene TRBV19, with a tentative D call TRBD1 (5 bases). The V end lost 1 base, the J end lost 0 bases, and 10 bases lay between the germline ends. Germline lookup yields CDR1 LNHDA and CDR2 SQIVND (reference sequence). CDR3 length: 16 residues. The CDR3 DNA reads TGTGCCAGTAGTATAGCCGGGACCCTCTCTGGAAACACCATATATTTT. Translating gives CASSIAGTLSGNTIYF.

The CDR3 bases are TGCAGTGCTATAGCGGGGTCTGCCTACAATGAGCAGTTCTTC. Translated: CSAIAGSAYNEQFF. This chain connects TRBV20-1 to TRBJ2-1, with TRBD2 identical over 8 bases. Germline assignment: CDR1 DFQATT and CDR2 SNEGSKA (reference sequence). With 4 bases clipped from V and 2 bases from J, the junction kept 4 bases outside the gene matches. The length of the CDR3 is 14 residues.

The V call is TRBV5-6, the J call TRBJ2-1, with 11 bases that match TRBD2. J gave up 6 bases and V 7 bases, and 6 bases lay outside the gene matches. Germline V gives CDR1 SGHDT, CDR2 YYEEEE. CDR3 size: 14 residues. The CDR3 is CASALTSGVNEQFF. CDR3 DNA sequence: TGTGCCAGCGCATTGACTAGCGGGGTCAATGAGCAGTTCTTC.

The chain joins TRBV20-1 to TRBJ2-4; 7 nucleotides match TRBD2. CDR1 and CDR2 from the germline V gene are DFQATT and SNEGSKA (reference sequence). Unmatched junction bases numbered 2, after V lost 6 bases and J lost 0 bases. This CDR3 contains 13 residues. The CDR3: CSALAGAKNIQYF. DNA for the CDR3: TGCAGTGCCTTAGCGGGAGCCAAAAACATTCAGTACTTC.

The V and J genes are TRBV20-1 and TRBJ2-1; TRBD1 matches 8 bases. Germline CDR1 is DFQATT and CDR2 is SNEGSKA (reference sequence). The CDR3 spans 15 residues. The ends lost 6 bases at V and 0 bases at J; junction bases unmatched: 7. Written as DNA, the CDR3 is TGCAGTGCCTCCGGACAGGGAATCTCCTACAATGAGCAGTTCTTC. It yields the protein CSASGQGISYNEQFF.

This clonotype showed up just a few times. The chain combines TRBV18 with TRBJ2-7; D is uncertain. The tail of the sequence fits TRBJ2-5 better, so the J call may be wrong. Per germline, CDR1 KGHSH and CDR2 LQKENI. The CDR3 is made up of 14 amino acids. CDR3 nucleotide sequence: TGTGCCAGCTCACCATACCCCTTGGGGGAGACCCAGTACTTC. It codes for CASSPYPLGETQYF.

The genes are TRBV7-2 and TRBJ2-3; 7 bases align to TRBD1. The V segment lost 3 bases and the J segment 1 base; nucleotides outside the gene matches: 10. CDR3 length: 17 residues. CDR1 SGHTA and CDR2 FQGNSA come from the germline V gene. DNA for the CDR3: TGTGCCAGCAGCTTGGGTGGGACAGTCTTCCGCACAGATACGCAGTATTTT. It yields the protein CASSLGGTVFRTDTQYF.